The rows below give T cell receptor beta chains drawn from one sample of a study of CD8 T cells in ankylosing spondylitis. Each CDR3 protein gets one entry after TCRdb re-called the 5' RACE reads with MiXCR. The data show fewer than 650,000 distinct CDR3 sequences, more than 9.5% seen once. Source material: blood, either unsorted or a sorted T cell fraction (not recorded which). These receptor sequences come from a male donor with ankylosing spondylitis. Each CDR3 is given with its conserved first and last residue. Fields, in order: clone size, D gene, J gene, V gene, CDR3 protein, CDR3 DNA. D genes are given only for firm matches. Clone size is not always given. Where it is, it says once, few, many or a class for expanded clones.

size: few
D: -
J: TRBJ2-1
V: TRBV14
CDR3: CASSQLSPSYNEQFF
DNA: TGTGCCAGCAGCCAACTCTCACCCTCCTACAATGAGCAGTTCTTC

size: many
D: -
J: TRBJ1-1
V: TRBV7-2
CDR3: CASSTPLGTEAFF
DNA: TGTGCCAGCAGCACCCCTTTGGGCACTGAAGCTTTCTTT

size: -
D: -
J: TRBJ2-5
V: TRBV20-1
CDR3: CSARDLLGRETQYF
DNA: TGCAGTGCTAGAGATCTTCTGGGTCGTGAGACCCAGTACTTC

size: -
D: TRBD2
J: TRBJ2-2
V: TRBV6-4
CDR3: CASKSLSGMTGELFF
DNA: TGTGCCAGCAAATCCCTTAGCGGGATGACCGGGGAGCTGTTTTTT

size: few
D: TRBD1
J: TRBJ1-2
V: TRBV5-1
CDR3: CASSHRGQADYGYTF
DNA: TGCGCCAGCAGCCATCGGGGACAGGCGGACTATGGCTACACCTTC

size: -
D: -
J: TRBJ2-3
V: TRBV7-4
CDR3: CASSLVEGEGTDTQYF
DNA: TGTGCCAGCAGCTTAGTGGAGGGAGAGGGCACAGATACGCAGTATTTT

size: -
D: TRBD2
J: TRBJ2-1
V: TRBV5-1
CDR3: CASSLRSGSTYNEQFF
DNA: TGCGCCAGCAGCTTGAGGAGCGGGAGTACCTACAATGAGCAGTTCTTC

size: -
D: TRBD2
J: TRBJ2-1
V: TRBV24-1
CDR3: CATQAGGPTWSSYNEQFF
DNA: TGTGCCACCCAAGCGGGAGGGCCCACCTGGAGCTCCTACAATGAGCAGTTCTTC

size: -
D: -
J: TRBJ2-5
V: TRBV18
CDR3: CASSPPRGEETQYF
DNA: TGTGCCAGCTCACCACCCAGGGGGGAGGAGACCCAGTACTTC

size: many
D: TRBD2
J: TRBJ2-1
V: TRBV20-1
CDR3: CSARGGLAETNEQFF
DNA: TGCAGTGCTAGGGGCGGACTAGCGGAAACCAATGAGCAGTTCTTC

size: -
D: -
J: TRBJ2-3
V: TRBV7-2
CDR3: CASSLAGTGIPDTQYF
DNA: TGTGCCAGCAGCTTAGCAGGCACGGGGATCCCAGATACGCAGTATTTT

size: -
D: -
J: TRBJ2-2
V: TRBV5-1
CDR3: CASSLGHSTGELFF
DNA: TGCGCCAGCAGCTTGGGGCATAGCACCGGGGAGCTGTTTTTT

size: -
D: -
J: TRBJ2-3
V: TRBV3-1
CDR3: CASSQENFRQYF
DNA: TGTGCCAGCAGCCAAGAAAACTTCCGGCAGTATTTT

size: few
D: -
J: TRBJ2-4
V: TRBV12-3/TRBV12-4
CDR3: CASSSGVAKNIQYF
DNA: TGTGCCAGCAGCTCCGGAGTAGCCAAAAACATTCAGTACTTC

size: -
D: -
J: TRBJ2-1
V: TRBV20-1
CDR3: CSARGGASYNEQFF
DNA: TGCAGTGCTAGAGGGGGGGCCTCCTACAATGAGCAGTTCTTC

size: -
D: -
J: TRBJ1-1
V: TRBV11-3
CDR3: CASSLDHLASEAFF
DNA: TGTGCCAGCAGCTTAGATCATCTTGCGAGCGAAGCTTTCTTT

size: many
D: -
J: TRBJ1-1
V: TRBV5-5
CDR3: CASSFDSMNTEAFF
DNA: TGTGCCAGCAGCTTTGACAGCATGAACACTGAAGCTTTCTTT

size: few
D: -
J: TRBJ1-1
V: TRBV3-1
CDR3: CASSQLGPSGGEAFF
DNA: TGTGCCAGCAGCCAACTCGGACCGTCGGGGGGTGAAGCTTTCTTT

size: few
D: TRBD2
J: TRBJ2-3
V: TRBV7-2
CDR3: CASSLVRLAADTQYF
DNA: TGTGCCAGCAGCTTAGTCCGACTAGCCGCAGATACGCAGTATTTT

size: few
D: TRBD2
J: TRBJ2-2
V: TRBV14
CDR3: CASSRSGVNTGELFF
DNA: TGTGCCAGCAGCCGTAGCGGGGTGAACACCGGGGAGCTGTTTTTT

size: few
D: TRBD1
J: TRBJ1-5
V: TRBV4-2
CDR3: CASSPRTGGVTSNQPQHF
DNA: TGTGCCAGCAGCCCCCGGACAGGGGGCGTGACAAGCAATCAGCCCCAGCATTTT

size: few
D: -
J: TRBJ1-1
V: TRBV25-1
CDR3: CASSEPSPIGAEAFF
DNA: TGTGCCAGCAGTGAACCTTCCCCCATAGGGGCTGAAGCTTTCTTT

size: -
D: -
J: TRBJ2-7
V: TRBV20-1
CDR3: CSARDGTANSYEQYF
DNA: TGCAGTGCTAGAGACGGGACCGCGAACTCCTACGAGCAGTACTTC

size: few
D: -
J: TRBJ2-7
V: TRBV6-1
CDR3: CASSDMGRGSYEQYF
DNA: TGTGCCAGCAGTGATATGGGCAGGGGATCCTACGAGCAGTACTTC

size: few
D: -
J: TRBJ1-2
V: TRBV2
CDR3: CASTSTDVAGYGYTF
DNA: TGTGCCAGCACCTCGACCGACGTCGCGGGCTATGGCTACACCTTC

size: -
D: TRBD2
J: TRBJ2-3
V: TRBV3-1
CDR3: CASSQDGLGISTDTQYF
DNA: TGTGCCAGCAGCCAAGACGGACTAGGGATTAGCACAGATACGCAGTATTTT

size: few
D: -
J: TRBJ2-1
V: TRBV24-1
CDR3: CATSDFYRVEQFF
DNA: TGTGCCACCAGTGATTTCTATAGGGTTGAGCAGTTCTTC

size: few
D: -
J: TRBJ2-2
V: TRBV5-5
CDR3: CASSLVGGHTGELFF
DNA: TGTGCCAGCAGCTTGGTGGGGGGGCACACCGGGGAGCTGTTTTTT

size: many
D: -
J: TRBJ1-3
V: TRBV5-1
CDR3: CASSLVPTGSSGNTIYF
DNA: TGCGCCAGCAGCTTGGTTCCCACAGGGTCTTCTGGAAACACCATATATTTT

size: -
D: TRBD2
J: TRBJ2-1
V: TRBV20-1
CDR3: CSARGVGGRDNEQFF
DNA: TGCAGTGCTAGGGGGGTCGGCGGGAGGGACAATGAGCAGTTCTTC

size: -
D: -
J: TRBJ2-1
V: TRBV10-3
CDR3: CAIALEGGAFNEQFF
DNA: TGTGCCATCGCGCTTGAGGGGGGCGCTTTCAATGAGCAGTTCTTC

size: -
D: -
J: TRBJ1-3
V: TRBV3-1
CDR3: CASSSGLESGNTIYF
DNA: TGTGCCAGCAGCTCCGGCTTAGAATCTGGAAACACCATATATTTT

size: few
D: -
J: TRBJ2-7
V: TRBV29-1
CDR3: CSVVKGTYEQYF
DNA: TGCAGCGTTGTGAAGGGAACCTACGAGCAGTACTTC

size: few
D: -
J: TRBJ1-3
V: TRBV7-8
CDR3: CASSIGAQGPGNTIYF
DNA: TGTGCCAGCAGCATTGGGGCCCAGGGGCCTGGAAACACCATATATTTT

size: -
D: -
J: TRBJ2-1
V: TRBV20-1
CDR3: CSAWTTPHNEQFF
DNA: TGCAGTGCTTGGACGACACCTCACAATGAGCAGTTCTTC

size: many
D: TRBD2
J: TRBJ2-1
V: TRBV7-7
CDR3: CASSPGPSGNNEQFF
DNA: TGTGCCAGCAGCCCAGGGCCTAGCGGGAACAATGAGCAGTTCTTC

size: few
D: -
J: TRBJ2-5
V: TRBV5-1
CDR3: CASSLGVEGETQYF
DNA: TGCGCCAGCAGCTTGGGAGTCGAGGGAGAGACCCAGTACTTC

size: -
D: TRBD2
J: TRBJ2-2
V: TRBV12-3/TRBV12-4
CDR3: CASNPTLAGGGELFF
DNA: TGTGCCAGCAACCCAACTCTAGCGGGAGGCGGGGAGCTGTTTTTT

size: -
D: -
J: TRBJ2-3
V: TRBV5-1
CDR3: CVSTMNEARDTQYF
DNA: TGCGTCAGCACAATGAATGAGGCGAGGGATACGCAGTATTTT

size: few
D: -
J: TRBJ1-1
V: TRBV5-1
CDR3: CASSLGQGGPEAFF
DNA: TGCGCCAGCAGCTTGGGGCAGGGTGGGCCTGAAGCTTTCTTT

size: -
D: TRBD1
J: TRBJ1-4
V: TRBV12-3/TRBV12-4
CDR3: CASSSGTEGTNEKLFF
DNA: TGTGCCAGCAGTTCCGGGACAGAGGGCACTAATGAAAAACTGTTTTTT